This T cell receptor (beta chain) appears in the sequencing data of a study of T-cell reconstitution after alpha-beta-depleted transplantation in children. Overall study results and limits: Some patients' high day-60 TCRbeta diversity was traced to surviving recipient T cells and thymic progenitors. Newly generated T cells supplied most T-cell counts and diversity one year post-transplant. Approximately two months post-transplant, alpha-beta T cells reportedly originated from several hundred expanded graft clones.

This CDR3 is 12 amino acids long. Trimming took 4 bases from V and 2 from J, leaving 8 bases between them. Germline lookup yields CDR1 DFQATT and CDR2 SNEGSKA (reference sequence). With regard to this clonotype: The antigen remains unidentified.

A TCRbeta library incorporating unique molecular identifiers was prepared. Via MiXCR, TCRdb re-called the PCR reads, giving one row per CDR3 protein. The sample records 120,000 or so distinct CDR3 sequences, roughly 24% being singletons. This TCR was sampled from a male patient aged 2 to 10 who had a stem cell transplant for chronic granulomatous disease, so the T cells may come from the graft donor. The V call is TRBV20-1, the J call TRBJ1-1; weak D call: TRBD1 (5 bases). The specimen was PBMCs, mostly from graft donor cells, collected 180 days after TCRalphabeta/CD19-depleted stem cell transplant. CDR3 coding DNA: TGCAGTGCTACGACAGTCAACACTGAAGCTTTCTTT. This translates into CSATTVNTEAFF.